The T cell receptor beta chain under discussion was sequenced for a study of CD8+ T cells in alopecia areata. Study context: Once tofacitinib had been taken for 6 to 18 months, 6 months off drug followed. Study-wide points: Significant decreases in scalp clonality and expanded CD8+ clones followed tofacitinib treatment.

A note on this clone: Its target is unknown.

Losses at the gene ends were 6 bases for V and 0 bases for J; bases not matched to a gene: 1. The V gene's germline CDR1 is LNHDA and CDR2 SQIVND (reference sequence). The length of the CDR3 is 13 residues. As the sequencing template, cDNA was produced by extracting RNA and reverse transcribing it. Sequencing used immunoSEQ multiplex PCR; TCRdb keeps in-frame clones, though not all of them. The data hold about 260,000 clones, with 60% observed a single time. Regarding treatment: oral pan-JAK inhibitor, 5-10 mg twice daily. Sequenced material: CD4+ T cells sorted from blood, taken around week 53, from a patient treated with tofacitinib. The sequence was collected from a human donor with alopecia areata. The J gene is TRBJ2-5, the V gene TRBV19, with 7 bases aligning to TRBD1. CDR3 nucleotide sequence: TGTGCCAGTAGCACAGGGGACCAAGAGACCCAGTACTTC. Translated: CASSTGDQETQYF. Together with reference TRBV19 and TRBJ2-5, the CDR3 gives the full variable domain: DGGITQSPKYLFRKEGQNVTLSCEQNLNHDAMYWYRQDPGQGLRLIYYSQIVNDFQKGDIAEGYSVSREKKESFPLTVTSAQKNPTAFYLCASSTGDQETQYFGPGTRLLVL.